The 20 T cell receptor beta chains in this list originate from one sample, sequenced in a study of technical replicates of blood from a few donors. TCRdb's table, derived via immunoSEQ multiplex PCR, lists solely in-frame clones and lacks some. The top ten clones hold roughly 0.24% of a sample with more than 65,000 clones, 95% to 96% of them seen once. The sequencing sample was made of T cells isolated from PBMCs. The receptors come from a human donor in good health.

The chain joins TRBV5-4 to TRBJ1-1, with no clear D. V lost 6 bases and J 7 bases, leaving 13 bases between the germline ends. The CDR3 is 12 amino acids. The germline gives CDR1 SGHNT, CDR2 YYREEE (reference sequence). The CDR3 DNA sequence: TGTGCCAGCACCTACAACGACAATGAAGCTTTCTTT. Residues: CASTYNDNEAFF.

The chain carries TRBV10-1 and TRBJ1-1; perhaps TRBD1 as D (6 bases). The ends were cut back, 0 bases at V and 1 base at J, with 12 bases in the middle. CDR1 and CDR2 from the germline V gene are WNHNN and SYGVQD (reference sequence). The CDR3 loop spans 16 amino acids. CDR3 sequence reads: CASSESFLGANTEAFF. The CDR3 DNA is TGCGCCAGCAGTGAGTCGTTTCTGGGGGCGAACACTGAAGCTTTCTTT.

V usage is TRBV10-3 and J usage is TRBJ1-1; D is unresolved. Germline CDR1 reads ENHRY; CDR2 reads SYGVKD. Trimming shortened V by 5 bases and J by 1 base, and 11 bases separated the two germline ends. This CDR3 contains 14 residues. CDR3 amino acids: CAISPTQRNTEAFF. The CDR3 nucleotides read TGTGCCATCAGTCCGACACAGAGGAACACTGAAGCTTTCTTT.

J is TRBJ2-7 and V is TRBV9, with 10 bases that match TRBD2. V was clipped by 0 bases and J by 6 bases; unmatched bases: 15. Germline CDR1 and CDR2: SGDLS and YYNGEE. This CDR3 is built from 18 residues. CDR3 in amino acids: CASSVAGGSPSGSVEQYF. As DNA, the CDR3 is TGTGCCAGCAGCGTAGCGGGTGGCTCCCCTAGCGGGAGTGTCGAGCAGTACTTC.

The CDR3: CASSPGQVKDGYTF. The CDR3 nucleotides read TGCGCCAGCAGCCCGGGACAGGTAAAGGATGGCTACACCTTC. This sequence joins TRBV5-1 and TRBJ1-2; 8 positions match TRBD1. This CDR3 contains 14 residues. The J segment lost 6 bases and the V segment lost 4 bases, leaving 8 bases of the junction unmatched. Germline V gene sequence: CDR1 SGHRS, CDR2 YFSETQ.

The table lists this clone with a count of one. The chain is built from TRBV30 and TRBJ2-7; D is unresolved. The CDR3 runs 13 residues. Trimming pared 5 bases from V and 3 bases from J, leaving 14 bases between. Germline V lookup: CDR1 GTSNPN, CDR2 SVGIG (reference sequence). CDR3 nucleotides: TGTGCCTGGGAACCCCAGGCTGTCTACGAGCAGTACTTC. Its protein product is CAWEPQAVYEQYF.

The chain couples TRBV11-2 to TRBJ2-7; D call uncertain. Per the germline V gene, CDR1 is SGHAT and CDR2 is FQNNGV. The length of the CDR3 is 14 residues. The V end was cut by 3 bases, the J end by 6 bases, with 15 bases between. CDR3 amino acids: CASSLAEGTVEQYF. In DNA, the CDR3 is TGTGCCAGCAGCTTGGCAGAAGGTACAGTCGAGCAGTACTTC.

The V gene is TRBV15, the J gene TRBJ2-1, with D hard to call. The ends were cut back, 6 bases at V and 0 bases at J, with 15 bases in the middle. In germline, CDR1 is LNHNV, CDR2 YYDKDF (reference sequence). The CDR3 length is 16 residues. CDR3 DNA: TGTGCCACCAGTGAACAGATCCCGAGCTCCTACAATGAGCAGTTCTTC. This encodes CATSEQIPSSYNEQFF.

The CDR3 protein is CASSGGGTYKYF. Written as DNA, the CDR3 is TGTGCCAGCAGTGGTGGAGGGACCTACAAGTACTTC. The V call is TRBV6-1, the J call TRBJ2-4, with D perhaps matching TRBD2 (6 bases). The CDR3 is 12 amino acids. V was pared by 4 bases and J by 14 bases, with 15 bases between. Germline V CDR1 and CDR2: MNHNS, SASEGT.

This clone was counted between two and nine times. The genes are TRBV27 and TRBJ1-5, with TRBD1 matching 7 bases. The J segment lost 3 bases and the V segment lost 4 bases, leaving 6 bases of the junction unmatched. Germline CDR1 and CDR2: MNHEY and SMNVEV (reference sequence). This CDR3 is 15 amino acids long. The CDR3 loop reads CASSYQTGSNQPQHF. CDR3 DNA sequence: TGTGCCAGCAGTTACCAGACAGGGTCCAATCAGCCCCAGCATTTT.

V and J are TRBV7-2 and TRBJ2-2, with a tentative D call TRBD2 (6 bases). From germline, CDR1 is SGHTA and CDR2 FQGNSA. V gave up 5 bases and J gave up 1 base, with 11 bases separating them. This CDR3 has 15 amino acids. The CDR3 coding sequence is TGTGCCAGCAGCACGTTCGGGGGGAACACCGGGGAGCTGTTTTTT. This gives the protein CASSTFGGNTGELFF.

The chain uses TRBV5-1 and TRBJ2-5; tentatively, D is TRBD2 (5 bases). The V gene's germline CDR1 is SGHRS and CDR2 YFSETQ. CDR3 length: 13 residues. V lost 0 bases, J lost 7 bases, and 10 bases lay in between. CDR3 coding DNA: TGCGCCAGCAGCTTGGATAGCGAGGGGACCCAGTACTTC. Encoded protein: CASSLDSEGTQYF. Supplemented by reference TRBV5-1 and TRBJ2-5, the full variable domain reads KAGVTQTPRYLIKTRGQQVTLSCSPISGHRSVSWYQQTPGQGLQFLFEYFSETQRNKGNFPGRFSGRQFSNSRSEMNVSTLELGDSALYLCASSLDSEGTQYFGPGTRLLVL.

The chain carries TRBV30 and TRBJ1-4; D is possibly TRBD1 (5 bases). This CDR3 contains 15 residues. CDR1 is GTSNPN, CDR2 SVGIG, per germline (reference sequence). V was cut by 1 base and J by 12 bases, with 21 bases left in between. CDR3 DNA sequence: TGTGCCTGGAGTGAATTCGGCCAGGGTGGCCCAGAACTGTTTTTT. It is translated as CAWSEFGQGGPELFF. Complete variable domain (other parts from reference TRBV30 and TRBJ1-4): SQTIHQWPATLVQPVGSPLSLECTVEGTSNPNLYWYRQAAGRGLQLLFYSVGIGQISSEVPQNLSASRPQDRQFILSSKKLLLSDSGFYLCAWSEFGQGGPELFFGSGTQLSVL.

This chain uses TRBV27 with TRBJ1-3; D might be TRBD1 (5 bases). The germline V gene has CDR1 MNHEY and CDR2 SMNVEV (reference sequence). CDR3 length equals 14 residues. Trimming pared 6 bases from V and 0 bases from J, leaving 9 bases between. The CDR3 region has the DNA TGTGCCAGCAGCACAACAGGCTCTGGAAACACCATATATTTT. Translation gives CASSTTGSGNTIYF.

The V call is TRBV11-3, the J call TRBJ1-5, with D perhaps TRBD1 (5 bases). Trimming took 8 bases from V and 0 from J, leaving 8 bases between them. The CDR3 has 13 residues. Germline V lookup: CDR1 SGHNT, CDR2 YENEEA. The CDR3 region is CASAGGSNQPQHF. The CDR3 bases are TGTGCCAGCGCCGGGGGTAGCAATCAGCCCCAGCATTTT.

The chain has TRBV6-6 and TRBJ1-1; perhaps TRBD1 as D (5 bases). The CDR3 totals 14 residues. The V and J ends lost 6 bases and 1 base respectively, with 12 bases between them. Germline V CDR1 and CDR2: MNHNY, SVGAGI (reference sequence). CDR3 bases: TGTGCCAGCAGGGGGCGGGGGGAGAACACTGAAGCTTTCTTT. It encodes CASRGRGENTEAFF.

The CDR3 loop is CASSPAGVADPYNEQFF. The DNA of the CDR3 is TGTGCCAGCAGCCCCGCTGGGGTAGCGGACCCCTACAATGAGCAGTTCTTC. The chain combines TRBV5-4 with TRBJ2-1, with TRBD2 as a possible D gene (6 bases). This CDR3 has 17 amino acids. Trimming cost V 4 bases and J 2 bases, with 19 bases left between them. In germline, CDR1 is SGHNT, CDR2 YYREEE (reference sequence). Full variable domain (outside the CDR3, taken from reference TRBV5-4 and TRBJ2-1): ETGVTQSPTHLIKTRGQQVTLRCSSQSGHNTVSWYQQALGQGPQFIFQYYREEENGRGNFPPRFSGLQFPNYSSELNVNALELDDSALYLCASSPAGVADPYNEQFFGPGTRLTVL.

This chain uses TRBV2 with TRBJ1-1; possible D gene TRBD1, 6 bases. In germline, CDR1 is SNHLY, CDR2 FYNNEI. With 6 bases removed from V and 2 bases from J, the gap between germline ends came to 19 bases. The CDR3 is made up of 16 amino acids. CDR3 in DNA: TGTGCCAGCAGAGAACTTGGGGCAGGGGACAACACTGAAGCTTTCTTT. The encoded protein is CASRELGAGDNTEAFF.

This rearrangement joins TRBV11-3 to TRBJ1-1; 7 bases fit TRBD1. This CDR3 is 17 amino acids long. From germline, CDR1 is SGHNT and CDR2 YENEEA. The V and J ends lost 8 bases and 1 base, in that order; junction bases with no gene match: 16. The CDR3 sequence: CASETGIQGTGNTEAFF. The DNA of the CDR3 is TGTGCCAGCGAAACGGGAATACAGGGGACGGGGAACACTGAAGCTTTCTTT.

V gene TRBV18 combines with J gene TRBJ2-1; D is possibly TRBD1 (6 bases). The CDR3 covers 20 residues. Germline CDR1 is KGHSH and CDR2 is LQKENI. Trimming removed 6 bases from V and 3 bases from J, with 30 bases in between. For the CDR3, the DNA is TGTGCCAGCTCGCCTAAGGGGGAGAACAAGGCCGCCAGATACTACAATGAGCAGTTCTTC. Amino acid sequence: CASSPKGENKAARYYNEQFF.